This entry lists 20 T cell receptor beta chains sequenced from one sample in a study of regulatory T cells in long-lasting Graves disease (dated by TCRdb to about 2021). Libraries were built with multiplex PCR. The sequencing machine was an Illumina HiSeq 4000. To build TCR beta libraries, CDR3 regions were amplified by Arm-PCR using iRepertoire HTBI primers. TCRdb's own reprocessing of the public reads used fastp at Q25 and MiXCR and kept productive beta chains. Rows with a matching CDR3 protein are joined into one entry that keeps the most common DNA and genes. In all, the sample holds 400,000 to 500,000 distinct CDR3 sequences, and about 16% of those were seen once. The ten largest make up about 10% of the sample. The time point label on this specimen signifies: newly diagnosed GD, antithyroid drugs for less than 3 months. RNA was extracted from PBMCs in TRIzol for both TCR sequencing and RNA sequencing.

Separately, the same data were catalogued under a study of T cells in Graves' hyperthyroidism and ophthalmopathy.

The starting material was peripheral blood mononuclear cells (PBMCs), obtained at new diagnosis, from a patient treated with antithyroid drugs. These receptors were obtained from a woman aged 25 to 39 with Graves disease. Donor details come from another sample of the same person, matched by shared clones.

In this sample, this clonotype turned up many times. The rearrangement uses TRBV9 and TRBJ2-6, with D hard to call. CDR3 length: 15 amino acids. Germline CDR1 and CDR2: SGDLS and YYNGEE. V lost 3 bases and J lost 2, with 9 bases in between. CDR3 amino acids: CASSAHGAGANVLTF. CDR3 DNA: TGTGCCAGCAGCGCCCATGGGGCTGGGGCCAACGTCCTGACTTTC.

Of note for this clonotype: A far more abundant clone sits one base away, making this likely a read error. The CDR3 does not close with the conserved phenylalanine or tryptophan, likely indicating a read error. The chain combines TRBV7-2 with TRBJ2-5; D perhaps matches TRBD2 (5 bases). Between the trimmed V and J ends, which lost 3 bases and 1 base, there was a span of 9 bases. The CDR3 spans 14 residues. Germline CDR1 is SGHTA and CDR2 is FQGNSA. The CDR3 loop is CASSLARGQETQYS. DNA of the CDR3: TGTGCCAGCAGCTTGGCCCGGGGCCAAGAGACCCAGTACTCC.

There are many counts of this clonotype. V and J are TRBV24-1 and TRBJ2-1, with 10 bases matching TRBD2. This CDR3 has 18 amino acids. CDR1 KGHDR and CDR2 SFDVKD come from the germline V gene. V lost 4 bases and J lost 5; bases outside the gene matches: 13. This chain's CDR3 is CATSDRKLGTSADNEQFF. CDR3 DNA sequence: TGTGCCACCAGTGACCGTAAACTCGGGACTAGCGCAGACAATGAGCAGTTCTTC.

The table lists this clonotype with many counts. The rearrangement links TRBV2 to TRBJ1-1; a possible D gene is TRBD1 (6 bases). Between the trimmed V and J ends, which lost 9 bases and 0 bases, there was a span of 11 bases. Germline CDR1 reads SNHLY; CDR2 reads FYNNEI. This CDR3 has 13 residues. For the CDR3, the DNA is TGTGCCAGTCAGGGGCCCATGAACACTGAAGCTTTCTTT. This sequence encodes CASQGPMNTEAFF.

This clonotype was seen many times. The CDR3, as DNA: TGTGCCAGCAGCCAAGATTGGGGGACAGGCTCCTACGAGCAGTACTTC. It translates to CASSQDWGTGSYEQYF. The chain employs TRBV4-2 and TRBJ2-7; 8 nucleotides align to TRBD1. CDR3 size: 16 residues. The V gene end was trimmed by 0 bases and the J gene end by 0 bases; junction bases not matched to a gene: 4. Germline V gene sequence: CDR1 LGHNA, CDR2 YNFKEQ.

This clonotype was observed at least ten times. The rearrangement joins TRBV30 to TRBJ2-1; D remains unclear. Trimming removed 4 bases from V and 4 bases from J, with 8 bases in between. The CDR3 spans 12 residues. Germline CDR1 and CDR2: GTSNPN and SVGIG (reference sequence). The CDR3 DNA reads as TGTGCCTGGACTGGCCTTTACAATGAGCAGTTCTTC. Translating gives CAWTGLYNEQFF.

This clonotype was observed many times. The chain links TRBV19 to TRBJ2-1; possibly TRBD2 for D (5 bases). Looked up from germline, CDR1 is LNHDA and CDR2 is SQIVND (reference sequence). CDR3 size: 20 residues. V shed 10 bases and J shed 5 bases, with 36 bases lying between them. CDR3 in DNA: TGTGCCACCACGCCCGTGGGGTGGGCCCTTGGTGGGAGTAATGACAATGAGCAGTTCTTC. Translated: CATTPVGWALGGSNDNEQFF.

The V call is TRBV24-1, the J call TRBJ2-2; D remains ambiguous. Trimming cost V 8 bases and J 6 bases, with 0 bases left between them. Germline CDR1 is KGHDR and CDR2 is SFDVKD. The CDR3 loop spans 9 amino acids. The CDR3 region has the DNA TGTGCCACCACCGGGGAGCTGTTTTTT. Translated, it gives CATTGELFF.

This chain links TRBV9 with TRBJ2-1; 14 bases line up with TRBD2. Germline-derived CDR1 and CDR2 are SGDLS and YYNGEE. J lost 0 bases, V lost 2 bases, and 7 bases had no gene match. This CDR3 is built from 19 residues. The CDR3 nucleotides read TGTGCCAGCAGCGTGCGACTAGCGGGAGGGGAAAGCTCCTACAATGAGCAGTTCTTC. Translated, it gives CASSVRLAGGESSYNEQFF.

As concerns this clonotype: A much larger clonotype is one base distant, so this may be a read error. The rearrangement uses TRBV12-3 or TRBV12-4 and TRBJ2-4; no definite D call. The CDR3 consists of 11 residues. V was pared by 1 base and J by 9 bases, with 4 bases between. CDR3 coding DNA: TGTGCCAGCAGTTTAGTAAGCATTCAGTACTTC. Encoded protein: CASSLVSIQYF.

This clonotype was observed at least ten times. The chain combines TRBV12-3 or TRBV12-4 with TRBJ2-2; D tentatively reads TRBD1 or TRBD2 (5 bases each). The CDR3 is made up of 17 amino acids. V was shortened by 1 base and J by 1 base, with 13 bases between the two germline ends. In nucleotides, the CDR3 is TGTGCCAGCAGTTTAGTCTTGGGGGAGTTGAACACCGGGGAGCTGTTTTTT. The encoded protein is CASSLVLGELNTGELFF.

In this sample, this clonotype turned up many times. The V and J genes are TRBV5-1 and TRBJ1-5; D ambiguous. From germline, CDR1 is SGHRS and CDR2 YFSETQ. V lost 0 bases and J lost 5, with 9 bases in between. This CDR3 spans 14 amino acids. The CDR3 region has the DNA TGCGCCAGCAGCTTGGCCTCGGGTCATCAGCCCCAGCATTTT. As protein: CASSLASGHQPQHF.

In its sample, this clonotype was seen many times. This rearrangement joins TRBV18 to TRBJ2-3; tentatively, D is TRBD2 (6 bases). V lost 3 bases and J lost 0, with 13 bases in between. This CDR3 is 16 amino acids long. Germline assignment: CDR1 KGHSH and CDR2 LQKENI. The CDR3 loop is CASSPLAPTSTDTQYF. CDR3 coding DNA: TGTGCCAGCTCACCTCTAGCGCCAACTAGCACAGATACGCAGTATTTT.

The V gene is TRBV27, the J gene TRBJ2-7; 7 nucleotides line up with TRBD2. Germline V gives CDR1 MNHEY, CDR2 SMNVEV (reference sequence). The ends lost 3 bases at V and 4 bases at J; junction bases unmatched: 9. The CDR3 sequence is 15 residues long. CDR3 nucleotides: TGTGCCAGCAGTTTCCTCCAAGCGGGGATATACGAGCAGTACTTC. Amino acids: CASSFLQAGIYEQYF.

V is TRBV4-2 and J is TRBJ2-7, with D tentatively TRBD1 (6 bases). CDR3 length: 14 residues. V lost 9 bases to trimming and J lost 3 bases, with 18 bases between them. Germline-derived CDR1 and CDR2 are LGHNA and YNFKEQ. The CDR3 nucleotides read TGTGCCAGTAGTGGACCGGGACACGACTACGAGCAGTACTTC. Encoded protein: CASSGPGHDYEQYF.

This clonotype showed up many times. The chain couples TRBV7-9 to TRBJ2-1, with 9 bases that match TRBD1. Trimming at V came to 5 bases and at J to 4 bases, leaving 6 bases not matched to a gene. The germline V gene has CDR1 SEHNR and CDR2 FQNEAQ (reference sequence). This CDR3 region has 15 residues. CDR3: CASSVDRGTYNEQFF. In DNA, the CDR3 is TGTGCCAGCAGCGTAGACAGGGGGACGTACAATGAGCAGTTCTTC.

Many counts were recorded for this clonotype. The J gene is TRBJ1-1, the V gene TRBV7-9, with TRBD1 as a possible D gene (6 bases). V lost 5 bases to trimming and J lost 9 bases, with 13 bases between them. CDR1 is SEHNR and CDR2 is FQNEAQ in the germline V gene (reference sequence). CDR3 size: 12 residues. Written as DNA, the CDR3 is TGTGCCAGCAGCCTTGTGGACAGTCAAGCTTTCTTT. Its protein product is CASSLVDSQAFF.

Regarding this clonotype: At one boundary the junction diverges from the germline segment, which might be a read error. The chain has TRBV5-1 and TRBJ2-2; 7 nucleotides agree with TRBD1. From germline, CDR1 is SGHRS and CDR2 YFSETQ. This CDR3 region has 19 residues. CDR3 sequence: CASSLARAGGLPNTGVLFF. CDR3 DNA sequence: TGCGCCAGCAGCTTGGCCCGGGCAGGGGGTCTTCCAAACACCGGGGTGCTGTTTTTT.

This clonotype was detected many times. The rearrangement joins TRBV20-1 to TRBJ1-2; 9 nucleotides line up with TRBD1. With 6 bases clipped from V and 8 bases from J, the junction kept 7 bases outside the gene matches. The CDR3 runs 12 residues. CDR1 DFQATT and CDR2 SNEGSKA come from the germline V gene (reference sequence). This CDR3 reads CSASDRGNGYTF. The DNA for the CDR3 is TGCAGTGCCAGTGACAGGGGGAACGGCTACACCTTC.

The table lists this clonotype with many counts. V and J are TRBV5-1 and TRBJ2-5; D is perhaps TRBD2 (6 bases). V lost 4 bases, J lost 1 base, and 14 bases lay in between. The CDR3 is made up of 15 amino acids. Germline values: CDR1 SGHRS, CDR2 YFSETQ. The CDR3 nucleotides are TGCGCCAGCAGCCGGCAACTAGCTGTCCAAGAGACCCAGTACTTC. It codes for CASSRQLAVQETQYF.